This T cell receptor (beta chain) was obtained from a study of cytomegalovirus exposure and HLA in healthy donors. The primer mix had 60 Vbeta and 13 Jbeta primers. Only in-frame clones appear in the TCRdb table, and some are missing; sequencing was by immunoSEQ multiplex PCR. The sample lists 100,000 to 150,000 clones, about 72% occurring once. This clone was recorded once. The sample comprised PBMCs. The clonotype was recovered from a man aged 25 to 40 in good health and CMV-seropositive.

CDR3 amino acids: CASSQAGLAGLGEQFF. DNA for the CDR3: TGTGCCAGCAGCCAAGCGGGACTAGCGGGACTGGGGGAGCAGTTCTTC. The chain has TRBV4-2 and TRBJ2-1, with TRBD2 matching over 13 bases. The CDR3 runs 16 residues. The V and J ends lost 1 base and 10 bases, in that order; junction bases with no gene match: 7. Germline-derived CDR1 and CDR2 are LGHNA and YNFKEQ.